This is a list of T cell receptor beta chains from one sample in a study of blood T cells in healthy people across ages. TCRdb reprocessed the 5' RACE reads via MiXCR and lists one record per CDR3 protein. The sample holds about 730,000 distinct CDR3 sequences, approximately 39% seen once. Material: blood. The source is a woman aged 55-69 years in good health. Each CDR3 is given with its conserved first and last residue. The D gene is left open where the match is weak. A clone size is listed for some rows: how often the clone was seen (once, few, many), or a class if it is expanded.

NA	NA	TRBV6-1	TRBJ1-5	CASTLEGVNNQPQHF	TGTGCCAGCACCCTGGAGGGGGTAAACAATCAGCCCCAGCATTTT
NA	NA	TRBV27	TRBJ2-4	CASTPSQGNIQYF	TGTGCCAGCACCCCCTCACAGGGTAACATTCAGTACTTC
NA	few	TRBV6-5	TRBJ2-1	CASSWGNNEQFF	TGTGCCAGCAGTTGGGGCAACAATGAGCAGTTCTTC
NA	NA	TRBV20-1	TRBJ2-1	CSASRVSSYNEQFF	TGCAGTGCTAGTAGGGTCAGCTCCTACAATGAGCAGTTCTTC
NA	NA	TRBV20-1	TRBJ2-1	CSARVPGSGPEQFF	TGCAGTGCTAGAGTTCCTGGTAGTGGGCCTGAGCAGTTCTTC
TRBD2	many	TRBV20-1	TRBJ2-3	CSGRRASGVSTDTQYF	TGCAGTGGTAGGAGGGCTAGCGGGGTGAGCACAGATACGCAGTATTTT
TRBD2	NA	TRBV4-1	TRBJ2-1	CASSDPGGLDNEQFF	TGCGCCAGCAGCGACCCGGGGGGGCTTGACAATGAGCAGTTCTTC
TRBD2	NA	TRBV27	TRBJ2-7	CASSLLGTSGPLRSEQYF	TGTGCCAGCAGTTTATTAGGGACTAGCGGGCCGCTACGGTCTGAGCAGTACTTC
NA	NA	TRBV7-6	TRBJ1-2	CASSASPGYGYTF	TGTGCCAGCAGCGCAAGCCCAGGGTATGGCTACACCTTC
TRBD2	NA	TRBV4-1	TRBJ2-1	CASSHGLAGVRSYNEQFF	TGCGCCAGCAGCCACGGACTAGCGGGGGTCCGCTCCTACAATGAGCAGTTCTTC
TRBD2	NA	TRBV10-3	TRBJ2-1	CAISGTSGNFNEQFF	TGTGCCATCAGCGGGACTAGCGGGAACTTCAATGAGCAGTTCTTC
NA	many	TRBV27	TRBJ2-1	CASRQMEVRNEQFF	TGTGCCAGCAGACAAATGGAGGTTAGGAATGAGCAGTTCTTC
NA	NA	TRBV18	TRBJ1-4	CASPGDTSFLEKLFF	TGTGCCAGCCCGGGAGACACAAGTTTTTTGGAAAAACTGTTTTTT
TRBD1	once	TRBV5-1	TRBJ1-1	CASGLQGQGKAEAFF	TGCGCCAGCGGCCTCCAAGGACAGGGGAAAGCTGAAGCTTTCTTT
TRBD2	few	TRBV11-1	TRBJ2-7	CASSLVAGANEQYF	TGTGCCAGCAGCTTGGTAGCGGGAGCTAATGAGCAGTACTTC
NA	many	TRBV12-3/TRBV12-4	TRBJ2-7	CASRTGFSYEQYF	TGTGCCAGCAGAACGGGGTTCTCCTACGAGCAGTACTTC
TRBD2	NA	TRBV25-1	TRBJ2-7	CASSELAGGMKDEQYF	TGTGCCAGCAGTGAACTAGCGGGGGGTATGAAAGACGAGCAGTACTTC
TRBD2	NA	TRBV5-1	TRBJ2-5	CASSHAKLAGVGSEQYF	TGCGCCAGCAGCCACGCTAAACTAGCGGGAGTAGGTAGTGAGCAGTACTTC
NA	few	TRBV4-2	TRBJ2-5	CASSHGKGGQETQYF	TGTGCCAGCAGCCATGGGAAGGGGGGCCAAGAGACCCAGTACTTC
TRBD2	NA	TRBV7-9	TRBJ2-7	CASSSGLALSSYEQYF	TGTGCCAGCAGCTCGGGACTAGCGCTAAGCTCCTACGAGCAGTACTTC
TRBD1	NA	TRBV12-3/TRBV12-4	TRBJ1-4	CASRRTGGSPNEKLFF	TGTGCCAGCAGGAGGACAGGGGGCTCGCCTAATGAAAAACTGTTTTTT
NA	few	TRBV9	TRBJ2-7	CASATPRYEQYF	TGTGCCAGCGCGACCCCGCGGTACGAGCAGTACTTC
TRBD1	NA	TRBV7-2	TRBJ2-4	CASSTGTGRNIQYF	TGTGCCAGCAGCACCGGGACAGGGAGGAACATTCAGTACTTC
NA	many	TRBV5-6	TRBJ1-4	CASSLGVQGVDEKLFF	TGTGCCAGCAGCTTGGGTGTACAGGGAGTCGATGAAAAACTGTTTTTT